This TCR beta chain appears in the sequencing data of a study of cytomegalovirus exposure and HLA in healthy donors. A remark on this clone: Antigen specificity is unknown.

Method: immunoSEQ multiplex PCR; TCRdb's copy keeps in-frame clones and lacks some. The data hold about 240,000 clones, with around nine tenths observed a single time. The CDR3 is made up of 15 amino acids. The junction had 7 bases not matched to a gene; V was cut back by 1 base and J by 6 bases. CDR1 SGHTA and CDR2 FQGTGA come from the germline V gene. Study-level results: First-cohort TCR clusters tended to co-occur in the 90 to 150 validation repertoires, a later analysis found.

Sequenced sample: PBMCs. This chain uses TRBV7-3 with TRBJ1-1; 8 positions match TRBD1. The sequence came from a man aged 18 to 29 in good health and CMV-seronegative. The CDR3 region is CASSLNAGGHPEAFF. The CDR3 region has the DNA TGTGCCAGCAGCTTAAATGCAGGGGGCCACCCTGAAGCTTTCTTT.